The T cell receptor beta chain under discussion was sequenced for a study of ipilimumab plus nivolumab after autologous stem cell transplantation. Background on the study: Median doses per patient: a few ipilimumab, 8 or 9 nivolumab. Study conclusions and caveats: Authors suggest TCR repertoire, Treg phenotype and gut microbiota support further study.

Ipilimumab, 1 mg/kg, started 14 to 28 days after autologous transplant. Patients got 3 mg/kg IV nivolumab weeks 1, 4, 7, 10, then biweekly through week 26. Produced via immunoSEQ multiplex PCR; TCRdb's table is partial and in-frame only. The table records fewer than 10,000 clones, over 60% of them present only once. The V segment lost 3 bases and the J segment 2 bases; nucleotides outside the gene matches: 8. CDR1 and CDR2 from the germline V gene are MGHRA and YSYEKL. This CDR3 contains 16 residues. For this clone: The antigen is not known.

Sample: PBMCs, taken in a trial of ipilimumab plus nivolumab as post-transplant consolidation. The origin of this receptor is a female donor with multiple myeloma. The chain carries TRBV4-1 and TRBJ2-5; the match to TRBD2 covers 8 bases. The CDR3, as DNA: TGCGCCAGCAGCCAGACGGGTACTAGCGGACAAGAGACCCAGTACTTC. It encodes CASSQTGTSGQETQYF.